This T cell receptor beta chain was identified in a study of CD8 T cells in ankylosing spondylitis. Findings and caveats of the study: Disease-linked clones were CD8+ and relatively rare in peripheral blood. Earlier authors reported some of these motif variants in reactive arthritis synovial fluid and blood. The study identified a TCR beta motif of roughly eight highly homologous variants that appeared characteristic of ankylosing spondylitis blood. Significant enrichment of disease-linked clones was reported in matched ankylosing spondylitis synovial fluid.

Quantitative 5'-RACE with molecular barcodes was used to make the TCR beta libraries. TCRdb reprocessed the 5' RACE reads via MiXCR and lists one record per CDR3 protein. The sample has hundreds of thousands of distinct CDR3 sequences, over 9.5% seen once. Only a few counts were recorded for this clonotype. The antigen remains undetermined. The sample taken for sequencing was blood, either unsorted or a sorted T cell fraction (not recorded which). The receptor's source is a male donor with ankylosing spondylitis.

DNA of the CDR3: TGCAGTGCTGTATCCGGGACAGGGGACAATGAGCAGTTCTTC. Amino acids: CSAVSGTGDNEQFF. The chain uses TRBV20-1 and TRBJ2-1, with 10 positions matching TRBD1. Germline V gene data show CDR1 as DFQATT and CDR2 as SNEGSKA (reference sequence). The CDR3 consists of 14 residues. After removal of 5 bases from V and 5 bases from J, the junction contained 6 bases not matched to a gene.